The 6 T cell receptor beta chains in this list originate from one sample, sequenced in a study of shared clonotypes between healthy human individuals. The data were produced by immunoSEQ multiplex PCR, yet TCRdb's version contains in-frame clones alone and is incomplete. In the table there are fewer than 600,000 clones, roughly three quarters of which are singletons. The sequencing sample was made of PBMCs. These receptors came from a woman aged 40 to 50 in good health. Some clones in this sample may be carry-over from other donors' samples.

The chain uses TRBV7-8 and TRBJ2-2; 7 positions agree with TRBD2. Germline V gene sequence: CDR1 SGHVS, CDR2 FQNEAQ. V was pared by 5 bases and J by 6 bases, with 9 bases of the junction left unmatched. The CDR3 loop spans 15 amino acids. The DNA of the CDR3 is TGTGCCAGCAGCCTCAGACTAGCAGGCGCCGGGGAGCTGTTTTTT. The encoded protein is CASSLRLAGAGELFF.

The DNA for the CDR3 is TGTGCCAGAAGCTTGGCCGGGACTAGCGACTCCTACAATGAGCAGTTCTTC. Protein product: CARSLAGTSDSYNEQFF. The chain combines TRBV5-3 with TRBJ2-1; the match to TRBD2 covers 10 bases. TRBV5-3 is identified as an open reading frame with a role that is uncertain. V lost 0 bases, J lost 0 bases, and 3 bases stayed unmatched. This CDR3 region has 17 residues.

V usage is TRBV6-6 and J usage is TRBJ2-7; maybe TRBD1 (5 bases). The V gene's germline CDR1 is MNHNY and CDR2 SVGAGI (reference sequence). The CDR3 covers 15 residues. Trimming removed 0 bases at V and 5 bases at J, with 14 bases between. The CDR3 reads CASSYSTGHGHEQYF. CDR3 in DNA: TGTGCCAGCAGTTACTCTACAGGCCATGGTCACGAGCAGTACTTC.

V gene TRBV21-1 combines with J gene TRBJ2-5. The J call may be in error: the DNA end matches TRBJ2-7 better. TRBV21-1 corresponds to a pseudogene. This CDR3 is built from 16 residues. The CDR3 loop reads CASSNSAQSCLHEQYF. The CDR3 DNA follows: TGTGCCAGCAGCAATTCAGCTCAGTCGTGCCTCCACGAGCAGTACTTC.

J is TRBJ1-2 and V is TRBV27, with D unresolved. Germline assignment: CDR1 MNHEY and CDR2 SMNVEV (reference sequence). Trimming shortened V by 6 bases and J by 7 bases, and 12 bases separated the two germline ends. The CDR3 runs to 12 residues. The CDR3 bases are TGTGCCAGCAGCTCTGGGGATCGTGGCTACACCTTC. Its protein is CASSSGDRGYTF.

In the case of this clone: Other DNA sequences of this sample code for an identical CDR3. J is TRBJ2-5 and V is TRBV18; D is possibly TRBD1 (6 bases). Trimming pared 3 bases from V and 2 bases from J, leaving 10 bases between. The CDR3 consists of 14 residues. Germline V gene lookup returns CDR1 KGHSH and CDR2 LQKENI. CDR3: CASSPPRGQETQYF. The CDR3 bases are TGTGCCAGCTCACCCCCTAGGGGGCAAGAGACCCAGTACTTC.